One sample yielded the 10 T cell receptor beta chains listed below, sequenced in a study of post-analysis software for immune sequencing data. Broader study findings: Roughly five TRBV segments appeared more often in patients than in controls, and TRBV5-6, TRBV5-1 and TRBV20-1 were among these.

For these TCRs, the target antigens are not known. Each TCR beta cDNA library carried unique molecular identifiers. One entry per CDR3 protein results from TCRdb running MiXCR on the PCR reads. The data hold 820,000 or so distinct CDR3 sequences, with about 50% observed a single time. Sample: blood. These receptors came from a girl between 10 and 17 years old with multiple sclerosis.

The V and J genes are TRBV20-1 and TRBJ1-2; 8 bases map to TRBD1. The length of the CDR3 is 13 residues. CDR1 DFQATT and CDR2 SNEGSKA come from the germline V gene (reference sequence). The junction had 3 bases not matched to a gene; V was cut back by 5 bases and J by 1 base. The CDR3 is CSAWTGLNYGYTF. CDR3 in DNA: TGCAGTGCTTGGACAGGGCTTAACTATGGCTACACCTTC.

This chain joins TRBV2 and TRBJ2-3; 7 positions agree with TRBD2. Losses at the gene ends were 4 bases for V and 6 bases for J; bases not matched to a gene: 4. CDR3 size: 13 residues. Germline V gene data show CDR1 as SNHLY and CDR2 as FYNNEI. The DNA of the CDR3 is TGTGCCAGCAGTGCTGGGGGGGGGGATACGCAGTATTTT. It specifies CASSAGGGDTQYF.

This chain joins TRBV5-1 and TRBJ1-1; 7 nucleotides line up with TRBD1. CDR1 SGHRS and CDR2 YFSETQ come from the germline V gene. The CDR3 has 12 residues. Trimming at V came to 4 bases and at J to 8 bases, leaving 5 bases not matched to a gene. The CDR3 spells CASSPRQGEAFF. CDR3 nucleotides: TGCGCCAGCAGCCCACGACAGGGAGAAGCTTTCTTT.

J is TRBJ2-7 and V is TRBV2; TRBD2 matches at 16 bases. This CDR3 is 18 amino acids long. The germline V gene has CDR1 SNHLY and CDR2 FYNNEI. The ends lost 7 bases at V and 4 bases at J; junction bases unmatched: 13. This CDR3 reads CASTAFGTSGRADYEQYF. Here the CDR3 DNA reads TGTGCCAGCACTGCTTTCGGGACTAGCGGGAGGGCGGATTACGAGCAGTACTTC.

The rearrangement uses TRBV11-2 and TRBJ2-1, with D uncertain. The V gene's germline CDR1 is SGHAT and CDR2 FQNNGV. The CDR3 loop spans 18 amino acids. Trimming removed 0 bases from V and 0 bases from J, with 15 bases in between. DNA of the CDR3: TGTGCCAGCAGCTTAGATCTAGTAGTCCCAGTCTCCTACAATGAGCAGTTCTTC. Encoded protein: CASSLDLVVPVSYNEQFF.

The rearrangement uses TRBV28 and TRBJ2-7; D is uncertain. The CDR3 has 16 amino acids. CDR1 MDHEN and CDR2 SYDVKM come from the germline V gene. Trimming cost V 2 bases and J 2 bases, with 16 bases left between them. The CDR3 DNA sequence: TGTGCCAGCAGTTTACGGTCCGGGCCTAGTCCCTACGAGCAGTACTTC. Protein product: CASSLRSGPSPYEQYF.

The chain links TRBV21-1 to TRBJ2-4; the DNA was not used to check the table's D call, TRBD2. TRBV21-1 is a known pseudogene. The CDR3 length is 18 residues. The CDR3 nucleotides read TGCGACCACTGCCAGCACAAAGAGGCTAGGGGAACCAAAAACATTCAGTACTTC. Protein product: CDHCQHKEARGTKNIQYF.

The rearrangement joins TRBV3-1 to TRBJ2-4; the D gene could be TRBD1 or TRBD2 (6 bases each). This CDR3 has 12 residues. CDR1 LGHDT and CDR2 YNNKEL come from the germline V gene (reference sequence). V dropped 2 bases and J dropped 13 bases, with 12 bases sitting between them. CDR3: CASSQLVGGQYF. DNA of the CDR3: TGTGCCAGCAGCCAATTGGTGGGGGGCCAGTACTTC.

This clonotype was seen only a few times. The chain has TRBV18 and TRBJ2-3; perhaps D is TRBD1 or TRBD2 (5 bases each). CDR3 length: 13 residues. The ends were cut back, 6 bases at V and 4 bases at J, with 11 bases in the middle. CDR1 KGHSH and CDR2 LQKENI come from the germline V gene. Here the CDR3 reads CASSTRGADTQYF. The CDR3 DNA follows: TGTGCCAGCTCCACGCGAGGGGCAGATACGCAGTATTTT.

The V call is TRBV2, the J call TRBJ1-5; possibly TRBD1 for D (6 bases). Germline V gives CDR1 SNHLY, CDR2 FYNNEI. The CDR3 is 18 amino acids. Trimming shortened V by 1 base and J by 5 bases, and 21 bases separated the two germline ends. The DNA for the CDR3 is TGTGCCAGCAGTGAAGGGAGAACAGGGCGCTACGCTGATCAGCCCCAGCATTTT. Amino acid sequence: CASSEGRTGRYADQPQHF.